The 22 T cell receptor beta chains reported below all come from one sample, sequenced in a study of graft-versus-host responses after intestinal transplantation. Grafts had their tissue processed, releasing intraepithelial and lamina propria lymphocytes. TCRdb keeps only in-frame clones here, not all; method: immunoSEQ multiplex PCR. The sample carries approximately 10,000 clones, 86% recorded once. The input for sequencing was ileum tissue, taken around 760 days after intestinal transplantation. The receptors originated from a human patient who received an intestinal transplant, so some T cells may come from the graft donor.

This clone was seen a few times. Written as DNA, the CDR3 is TGTGCCAGCGGGGGGGGAGGCGGGAGCTATAATGAGCAGTTCTTC. This sequence encodes CASGGGGGSYNEQFF. The gene calls are TRBV19 and TRBJ2-1, with 8 bases matching TRBD2. Germline V gene sequence: CDR1 LNHDA, CDR2 SQIVND (reference sequence). J was trimmed by 7 bases and V by 9 bases; bases with no gene match: 14. CDR3 size: 15 residues.

As regards this clone: The identical CDR3 is also encoded by other nucleotide sequences in the sample. The chain couples TRBV5-4 to TRBJ2-7; 9 bases agree with TRBD2. CDR3 length equals 16 residues. Germline CDR1 and CDR2: SGHNT and YYREEE (reference sequence). The ends lost 0 bases at V and 1 base at J; junction bases unmatched: 5. The chain's CDR3 is CASSLGGGGLSYEQYF. As DNA, the CDR3 is TGTGCCAGCAGCTTGGGCGGGGGGGGCCTATCCTACGAGCAGTACTTC.

CDR3 protein: CAISESRTGETQYF. CDR3 DNA sequence: TGTGCCATCAGTGAGTCTCGGACAGGAGAGACCCAGTACTTC. V usage is TRBV10-3 and J usage is TRBJ2-5; 7 bases are shared with TRBD1. CDR3 size: 14 residues. Germline V gives CDR1 ENHRY, CDR2 SYGVKD. V gave up 0 bases and J gave up 4 bases; unmatched junction bases: 2.

This clone was counted between two and nine times. The J gene is TRBJ1-4, the V gene TRBV5-1; D is possibly TRBD1 (6 bases). V was trimmed by 0 bases and J by 8 bases, leaving 8 bases between them. Germline CDR1 SGHRS, CDR2 YFSETQ. The CDR3 has 13 amino acids. The CDR3 loop is CASSLDRAEKLFF. The CDR3 DNA follows: TGCGCCAGCAGCTTGGACAGGGCCGAAAAACTGTTTTTT. Full variable domain (missing parts from reference TRBV5-1 and TRBJ1-4): KAGVTQTPRYLIKTRGQQVTLSCSPISGHRSVSWYQQTPGQGLQFLFEYFSETQRNKGNFPGRFSGRQFSNSRSEMNVSTLELGDSALYLCASSLDRAEKLFFGSGTQLSVL.

This clone came up once. This rearrangement joins TRBV14 to TRBJ2-1; possibly TRBD1 for D (6 bases). Germline assignment: CDR1 SGHDN and CDR2 FVKESK. V shed 4 bases and J shed 6 bases, with 16 bases lying between them. CDR3 length: 15 residues. CDR3 sequence reads: CASSPPGTKANEQFF. The CDR3, as DNA: TGTGCCAGCAGCCCACCCGGGACAAAAGCCAATGAGCAGTTCTTC. The full variable domain, completed using reference TRBV14 and TRBJ2-1, is EAGVTQFPSHSVIEKGQTVTLRCDPISGHDNLYWYRRVMGKEIKFLLHFVKESKQDESGMPNNRFLAERTGGTYSTLKVQPAELEDSGVYFCASSPPGTKANEQFFGPGTRLTVL.

The chain is built from TRBV4-3 and TRBJ1-1, with 9 bases aligning to TRBD1. This CDR3 region has 14 residues. Germline values: CDR1 LGHNA, CDR2 YSLEER. Trimming removed 4 bases from V and 4 bases from J; junction bases left unmatched: 4. The chain's CDR3 is CASSRVTGGTEAFF. The CDR3 nucleotides are TGCGCCAGCAGCCGCGTGACAGGGGGCACTGAAGCTTTCTTT.

This rearrangement joins TRBV19 to TRBJ2-7; D call uncertain. Per the germline V gene, CDR1 is LNHDA and CDR2 is SQIVND (reference sequence). The CDR3 has 15 residues. V was shortened by 5 bases and J by 3 bases, with 17 bases between the two germline ends. The CDR3: CASSFRTLGLYEQYF. The CDR3 DNA follows: TGTGCCAGTAGTTTCAGGACCCTCGGCCTCTACGAGCAGTACTTC. Drawing the rest from reference TRBV19 and TRBJ2-7, the complete variable domain is DGGITQSPKYLFRKEGQNVTLSCEQNLNHDAMYWYRQDPGQGLRLIYYSQIVNDFQKGDIAEGYSVSREKKESFPLTVTSAQKNPTAFYLCASSFRTLGLYEQYFGPGTRLTVT.

The chain employs TRBV13 and TRBJ1-5; tentatively, D is TRBD1 (5 bases). This CDR3 is 14 amino acids long. Germline values: CDR1 PRHDT, CDR2 FYEKMQ (reference sequence). The V end was cut by 3 bases, the J end by 1 base, with 7 bases between. The DNA for the CDR3 is TGTGCCAGCAGCTTCGAGGGGAGCAATCAGCCCCAGCATTTT. Its translation is CASSFEGSNQPQHF.

The chain couples TRBV5-1 to TRBJ2-3; 8 nucleotides agree with TRBD2. CDR1 and CDR2 from the germline V gene are SGHRS and YFSETQ. V lost 1 base to trimming and J lost 5 bases; unmatched junction nucleotides: 9. The CDR3 has 16 amino acids. CDR3 sequence: CASSLLSGGLLDTQYF. In nucleotides, the CDR3 is TGCGCCAGCAGCTTGCTCTCGGGAGGGCTCTTAGATACGCAGTATTTT.

The chain couples TRBV7-3 to TRBJ2-3, with D possibly matching TRBD2 (5 bases). Germline V lookup: CDR1 SGHTA, CDR2 FQGTGA. This CDR3 region has 14 residues. Trimming removed 2 bases from V and 0 bases from J, with 6 bases in between. The CDR3 region has the DNA TGTGCCAGCAGCTTAGTAGCGAGCACAGATACGCAGTATTTT. It specifies CASSLVASTDTQYF.

CDR3 nucleotide sequence: TGTGCCAGCAACGTAAGAGGGGCTAGCCCGCAGTATTTT. Encoded protein: CASNVRGASPQYF. The chain joins TRBV6-5 to TRBJ2-3, with D perhaps TRBD1 or TRBD2 (5 bases each). This CDR3 region has 13 residues. Per the germline V gene, CDR1 is MNHEY and CDR2 is SVGAGI. The ends were cut back, 7 bases at V and 10 bases at J, with 18 bases in the middle.

The chain recombines TRBV6-5 with TRBJ1-4; TRBD1 is a possible D gene (5 bases). The CDR3 is 14 amino acids. V was cut by 9 bases and J by 0 bases, with 11 bases left in between. Germline V gives CDR1 MNHEY, CDR2 SVGAGI. This CDR3 is CASLGLSTNEKLFF. CDR3 DNA: TGTGCCAGTTTGGGGCTCTCAACTAATGAAAAACTGTTTTTT.

The chain recombines TRBV5-4 with TRBJ1-2, with a possible D match to TRBD1 (6 bases). The CDR3 totals 13 residues. Trimming shortened V by 4 bases and J by 3 bases, and 10 bases separated the two germline ends. In germline, CDR1 is SGHNT, CDR2 YYREEE (reference sequence). CDR3 in DNA: TGTGCCAGCAGCCAGGACAGCCACTATGGCTACACCTTC. Residues: CASSQDSHYGYTF.

The chain uses TRBV9 and TRBJ2-7; possible D gene TRBD1, 6 bases. Trimming removed 4 bases at V and 3 bases at J, with 17 bases between. The CDR3 length is 15 residues. The V gene's germline CDR1 is SGDLS and CDR2 YYNGEE. In DNA form, the CDR3 reads TGTGCCAGCAGCCCCCGTGAAGGACAGCACTACGAGCAGTACTTC. Protein: CASSPREGQHYEQYF.

The V call is TRBV5-1, the J call TRBJ1-1, with a tentative D call TRBD1 (5 bases). Germline lookup yields CDR1 SGHRS and CDR2 YFSETQ. V was clipped by 0 bases and J by 3 bases, with 9 bases between them. This CDR3 comprises 14 residues. CDR3 bases: TGCGCCAGCAGCTTGGCCAGGGACTACACTGAAGCTTTCTTT. Residues: CASSLARDYTEAFF. The variable domain in full, completed from reference TRBV5-1 and TRBJ1-1, reads KAGVTQTPRYLIKTRGQQVTLSCSPISGHRSVSWYQQTPGQGLQFLFEYFSETQRNKGNFPGRFSGRQFSNSRSEMNVSTLELGDSALYLCASSLARDYTEAFFGQGTRLTVV.

This rearrangement joins TRBV7-2 to TRBJ2-7; maybe TRBD2 (5 bases). The CDR3 runs 16 residues. V shed 5 bases and J shed 0 bases, with 17 bases lying between them. Germline CDR1 and CDR2: SGHTA and FQGNSA. This CDR3 reads CASSPAGSSISYEQYF. The CDR3 nucleotides are TGTGCCAGCAGCCCGGCGGGCTCGTCGATCTCCTACGAGCAGTACTTC.

This chain uses TRBV18 with TRBJ2-7, with 8 positions matching TRBD1. Germline CDR1 is KGHSH and CDR2 is LQKENI. This CDR3 has 14 residues. With V trimmed by 0 bases and J by 6 bases, 4 bases remained unmatched. The chain's CDR3 is CASSPPGRGLEQYF. As DNA, the CDR3 is TGTGCCAGCTCACCACCGGGCAGGGGGCTCGAGCAGTACTTC.

V is TRBV12-5 and J is TRBJ1-5; D is unclear. With 1 base removed from V and 5 bases from J, the gap between germline ends came to 6 bases. Germline V gene sequence: CDR1 LGHNT, CDR2 FRNRAP. The CDR3 is 13 residues long. The CDR3 is CASGLDPHQPQHF. The CDR3 bases are TGTGCTAGTGGTTTGGACCCCCATCAGCCCCAGCATTTT.

V gene TRBV7-9 combines with J gene TRBJ2-3, with 9 bases lining up with TRBD2. Trimming took 5 bases from V and 4 from J; bases not matched to a gene: 7. Germline V CDR1 and CDR2: SEHNR, FQNEAQ (reference sequence). This CDR3 is 15 amino acids long. The CDR3 coding sequence is TGTGCCAGCAGCGAACTTGCGGGAGGGGCAGATACGCAGTATTTT. Its translation is CASSELAGGADTQYF.

The J gene is TRBJ1-4, the V gene TRBV5-1; no clear D. The ends were cut back, 1 base at V and 7 bases at J, with 11 bases in the middle. The CDR3 has 14 residues. In germline, CDR1 is SGHRS, CDR2 YFSETQ. The CDR3 coding sequence is TGCGCCAGCAGCTTGAGAGGGAACGGTGAAAAACTGTTTTTT. It yields the protein CASSLRGNGEKLFF.

The V gene is TRBV5-6, the J gene TRBJ1-6; D is uncertain. V was pared by 0 bases and J by 4 bases, with 2 bases between. Germline lookup yields CDR1 SGHDT and CDR2 YYEEEE. The CDR3 totals 13 residues. The CDR3 nucleotides are TGTGCCAGCAGCTTGGGGTATAATTCACCCCTCCACTTT. It is translated as CASSLGYNSPLHF.

This rearrangement joins TRBV5-1 to TRBJ2-3; 7 bases align to TRBD1. CDR1 SGHRS and CDR2 YFSETQ come from the germline V gene. There are 15 residues in the CDR3. The ends lost 4 bases at V and 6 bases at J; junction bases unmatched: 11. The CDR3 DNA follows: TGCGCCAGCAGCGTACCACGGGGACAGTTTGATACGCAGTATTTT. Translating gives CASSVPRGQFDTQYF. The full variable domain, its missing parts supplied by reference TRBV5-1 and TRBJ2-3, is KAGVTQTPRYLIKTRGQQVTLSCSPISGHRSVSWYQQTPGQGLQFLFEYFSETQRNKGNFPGRFSGRQFSNSRSEMNVSTLELGDSALYLCASSVPRGQFDTQYFGPGTRLTVL.